In its sample, the clone carrying this T cell receptor beta chain was seen many times. The antigen remains undetermined. Time point noted: newly diagnosed GD, antithyroid drugs for less than 3 months. PBMC-extracted RNA yielded the TCR library. Arm-PCR of CDR3 regions and iRepertoire HTBI primers were the basis on which TCR beta libraries were built. TCRdb passed the multiplex PCR reads through MiXCR, listing each CDR3 protein once. This table holds more than 300,000 distinct CDR3 sequences, roughly 10% found once. The data originate from a study of regulatory T cells in long-lasting Graves disease. Broader study findings: Patients with persistent disease shared roughly 3,000 public clonotypes, outpacing the 966 shared by new patients. Small numbers of samples may have cut accuracy. Repertoires from persistent disease leaned toward TRBV28, TRBJ1-2 and TRBJ2-5.

The germline CDR1 and CDR2 sequences are SEHNR and FQNEAQ (reference sequence). The V gene end was trimmed by 5 bases and the J gene end by 1 base; junction bases not matched to a gene: 7. The CDR3 is made up of 17 amino acids. These data were also filed under a second study, of T cells in Graves' hyperthyroidism and ophthalmopathy. In that study: Exclusion criteria comprised uncontrolled infection, other autoimmune disease, pregnancy or lactation.

Here the sequenced sample was peripheral blood mononuclear cells (PBMCs), taken at new diagnosis, from a patient treated with antithyroid drugs. The chain is built from TRBV7-9 and TRBJ2-2; 10 positions match TRBD1. This clonotype was sampled from a woman aged 18 to 35 with Graves disease. CDR3 nucleotide sequence: TGTGCCAGCAGCCAACGACAGGGGGCGAAGAACACCGGGGAGCTGTTTTTT. This sequence encodes CASSQRQGAKNTGELFF. Full variable domain (remainder filled in from reference TRBV7-9 and TRBJ2-2): DTGVSQNPRHKITKRGQNVTFRCDPISEHNRLYWYRQTLGQGPEFLTYFQNEAQLEKSRLLSDRFSAERPKGSFSTLEIQRTEQGDSAMYLCASSQRQGAKNTGELFFGEGSRLTVL.